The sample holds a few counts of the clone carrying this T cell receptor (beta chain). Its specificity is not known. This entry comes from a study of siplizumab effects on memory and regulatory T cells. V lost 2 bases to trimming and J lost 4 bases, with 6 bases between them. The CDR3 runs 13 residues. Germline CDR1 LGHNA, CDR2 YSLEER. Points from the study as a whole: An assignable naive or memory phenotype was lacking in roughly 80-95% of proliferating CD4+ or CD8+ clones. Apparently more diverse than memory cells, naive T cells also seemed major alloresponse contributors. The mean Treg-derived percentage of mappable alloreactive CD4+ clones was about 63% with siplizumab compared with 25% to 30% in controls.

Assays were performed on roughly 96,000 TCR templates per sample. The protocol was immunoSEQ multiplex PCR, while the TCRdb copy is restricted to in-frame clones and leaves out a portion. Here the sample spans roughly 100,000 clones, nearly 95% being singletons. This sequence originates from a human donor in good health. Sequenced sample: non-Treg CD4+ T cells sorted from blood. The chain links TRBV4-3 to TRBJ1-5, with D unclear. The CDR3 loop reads CASSQRVNQPQHF. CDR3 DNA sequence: TGCGCCAGCAGCCAAAGGGTGAATCAGCCCCAGCATTTT.